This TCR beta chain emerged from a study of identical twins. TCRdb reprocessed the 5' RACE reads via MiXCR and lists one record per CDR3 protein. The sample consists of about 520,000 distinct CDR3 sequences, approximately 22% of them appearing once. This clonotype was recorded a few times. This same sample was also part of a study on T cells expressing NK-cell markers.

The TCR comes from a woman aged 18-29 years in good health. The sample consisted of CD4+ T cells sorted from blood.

CDR3 bases: TGTGCCAGTTCGGGGAGACAAGAGACCCAGTACTTC. It codes for CASSGRQETQYF. The chain uses TRBV7-9 and TRBJ2-5; perhaps TRBD2 as D (5 bases). The CDR3 runs to 12 residues. CDR1 is SEHNR, CDR2 FQNEAQ, per germline (reference sequence). V was pared by 9 bases and J by 2 bases, with 10 bases between.